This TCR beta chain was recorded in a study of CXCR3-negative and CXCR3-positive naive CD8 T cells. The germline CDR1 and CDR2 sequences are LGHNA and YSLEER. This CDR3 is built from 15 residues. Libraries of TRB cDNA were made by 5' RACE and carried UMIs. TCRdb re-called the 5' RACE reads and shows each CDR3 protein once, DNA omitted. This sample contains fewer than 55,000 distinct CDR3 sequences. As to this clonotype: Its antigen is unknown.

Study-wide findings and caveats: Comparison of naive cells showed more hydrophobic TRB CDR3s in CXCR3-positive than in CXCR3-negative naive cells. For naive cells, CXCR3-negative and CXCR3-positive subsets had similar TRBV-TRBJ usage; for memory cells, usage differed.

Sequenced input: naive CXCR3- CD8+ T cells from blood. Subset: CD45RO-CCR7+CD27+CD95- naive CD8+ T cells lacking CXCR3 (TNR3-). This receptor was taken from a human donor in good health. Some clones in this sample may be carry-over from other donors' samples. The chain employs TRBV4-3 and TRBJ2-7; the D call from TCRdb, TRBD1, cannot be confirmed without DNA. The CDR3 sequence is CASSQDQRGPHEQYF.